The clone carrying this T cell receptor beta chain has at least ten counts. The length of the CDR3 is 15 residues. V was trimmed by 3 bases and J by 3 bases, leaving 12 bases between them. Cohort allocation depended upon clinical history that participants reported. This entry belongs to a study of blood T cell repertoires in COVID-19. Study in general: In each case, the material was cDNA or gDNA derived from T cells, B-cell-depleted T cells, or PBMCs.

Per the original data handling: For nucleated cells, counts were estimated from reference gene primer amplification. Repertoires were generated with immunoSEQ multiplex PCR, while TCRdb's copy carries only in-frame clones and drops some. The V and J calls and clone size were taken over from that table, and D and trimming were inferred from the DNA. The sample contains about 310,000 clones, around 89% of which appear only once. The chain uses TRBV23-1 and TRBJ1-5, with D maybe TRBD1 (6 bases). TRBV23-1 is identified as an open reading frame with a role that is uncertain. The sample was PBMCs or T cells enriched from blood (not recorded which). The TCR comes from a woman aged 40 to 55 who had recovered from COVID-19. For the CDR3, the DNA is TGCGCCAGCAGTCATCGACAGGAGACCAATCAGCCCCAGCATTTT. Residues: CASSHRQETNQPQHF.